This paragraph covers one T cell receptor (beta chain) sequence. No antigen is known for it. The data stem from a study of T cells expressing NK-cell markers (dated by TCRdb to 2018 to 2020). With respect to the entire study: Eight or nine donors provided sorted CD3+CD56+NKG2C+, CD3+CD56+NKG2C- and CD3+CD56-NKG2C+ T-cell subsets, whose TCR beta-chain repertoires were profiled. Among the eight sequenced donors, seven were HCMV-seropositive and one was HCMV-seronegative. The study sequenced eight donors, all healthy volunteers chosen at random: three men and five women. Sequencing of the libraries produced 2 x 150 bp reads on Illumina HiSeq 2000/2500, MiSeq or NextSeq.

Overall study results and their limits: Those dominant clonotypes were again the most abundant among CD3+CD56-NKG2C+ cells in several donors, at about 28.3-60.1%. It remained unclear whether the expanded NKG2C-expressing T cell clones were specific for HCMV antigens. In roughly six donors, the dominant CD3+CD56+NKG2C+ clonotypes ranked among the top 10 CD8+ clonotypes, making up roughly 1.0-7.0% of CD8+ T cells.

The CDR3 sequence holds 17 residues, the cysteine and phenylalanine included. The protein alone is recorded here. Instrument used: Illumina HiSeq 2000. TCR beta cDNA libraries were made by 5'RACE template switching that added a universal primer site and unique molecular identifiers. cDNA synthesis was primed from the TCR beta constant segment, followed by two successive PCR amplification steps. On the study's bioinformatics: Reads were demultiplexed and grouped by UMI with MIGEC, and clonotypes were assembled and quantified with MiTCR. To exclude erroneous sequences, any TCR cDNA sequence not supported by at least two reads was discarded. The tcR package was used for downstream repertoire analysis, and clonotypes were matched between fractions using CDR3 nucleotide sequence together with V segment. Antigen specificity was annotated against VDJdb with VDJmatch, allowing one amino acid substitution in CDR3. Reprocessed by TCRdb, the reads give a single entry per CDR3 protein sequence, without DNA. For this entry, the V and J calls and clone size follow TCRdb and not the study's own pipeline. The table held for this sample gives over 350,000 distinct CDR3 sequences. About 10% of the sample belongs to the ten largest clones.

HCMV serostatus was determined by detecting HCMV-specific IgG in serum with a commercial ELISA kit. Ficoll density gradient centrifugation was used to isolate peripheral blood mononuclear cells from blood. The TCR comes from a woman aged 45-65 years in good health. Donor details come from another sample of the same person, matched by shared clones. The sample taken for sequencing was blood T cells: a sorted CD56 or NKG2C T cell subset, CD4+ or CD8+ T cells, or bulk PBMC T cells (not recorded which). The rearrangement joined TRBV12-3 or TRBV12-4 to TRBJ2-3; TCRdb proposes TRBD2, but this gene call is untestable without DNA. This receptor carries the CDR3 CASNSQYAGGGRDTQYF.